A selection of T cell receptor beta chains follows, all from one sample in a study of T cells in Graves' hyperthyroidism and ophthalmopathy. TCRdb fed the multiplex PCR reads into MiXCR, producing one record per CDR3 protein. The sample yields more than 650,000 distinct CDR3 sequences, about 15% seen once. Input material: blood. These receptors were obtained from a young woman with Graves' hyperthyroidism. Each CDR3 is given with its conserved first and last residue. D genes are given only for firm matches. Clone size is stated in some rows and not others, as once, few, many or a class when expanded.

size,D,length,V,J,CDR3,DNA
-,-,20,TRBV20-1,TRBJ2-1,CSATGRRAIMYVGSYNEQFF,TGCAGTGCCACCGGCCGGAGGGCGATAATGTATGTTGGCTCCTACAATGAGCAGTTCTTC
-,TRBD1,14,TRBV7-9,TRBJ2-2,CASSGQGVSGELFF,TGTGCCAGCAGTGGACAGGGGGTCTCCGGGGAGCTGTTTTTT
many,TRBD2,12,TRBV20-1,TRBJ2-1,CSARTSWNEQFF,TGCAGTGCGAGGACTAGCTGGAATGAGCAGTTCTTC
few,TRBD1,17,TRBV7-3,TRBJ2-1,CASSLTPPSTGKGEQFF,TGTGCCAGCAGCTTAACCCCCCCATCGACAGGGAAAGGTGAGCAGTTCTTC
many,-,15,TRBV2,TRBJ2-3,CASSDLSGSTDTQYF,TGTGCCAGCAGTGACCTCAGCGGGAGCACAGATACGCAGTATTTT
many,TRBD1,15,TRBV9,TRBJ1-1,CASSVVGQANTEAFF,TGTGCCAGCAGCGTAGTCGGACAGGCGAACACTGAAGCTTTCTTT
-,TRBD1,17,TRBV12-3/TRBV12-4,TRBJ2-6,CASRGQGWVSGANVLTF,TGTGCCAGCAGGGGACAGGGTTGGGTCTCTGGGGCCAACGTCCTGACTTTC
few,TRBD1,16,TRBV5-1,TRBJ2-6,CASSGKTGTGANVLTF,TGCGCCAGCAGCGGTAAGACAGGGACAGGGGCCAACGTCCTGACTTTC
many,-,14,TRBV20-1,TRBJ2-3,CSARDRIAADTQYF,TGCAGTGCTAGAGATAGGATAGCAGCAGATACGCAGTATTTT
-,-,15,TRBV6-2/TRBV6-3,TRBJ1-2,CASSYSRGGRAGYTF,TGTGCCAGCAGTTACTCGAGAGGCGGTAGGGCTGGCTACACCTTC
-,-,13,TRBV30,TRBJ2-1,CAWSSGSGNEQFF,TGTGCCTGGAGTTCCGGGAGTGGCAATGAGCAGTTCTTC
few,-,17,TRBV20-1,TRBJ2-2,CSARDTTLRGNTGELFF,TGCAGTGCTAGAGACACCACGCTAAGGGGGAACACCGGGGAGCTGTTTTTT
-,-,17,TRBV11-2,TRBJ2-1,CASSPKAGTATYNEQFF,TGTGCCAGCAGCCCAAAGGCTGGGACGGCGACCTACAATGAGCAGTTCTTC
-,-,14,TRBV3-1,TRBJ1-2,CASSQVGGDEGYTF,TGTGCCAGCAGCCAAGTGGGGGGCGATGAGGGCTACACCTTC
many,TRBD1,15,TRBV11-2,TRBJ2-7,CASSITQTGEYEQYF,TGTGCCAGCAGCATTACCCAGACAGGGGAGTACGAGCAGTACTTC
-,-,17,TRBV3-1,TRBJ2-1,CASSQVISAGKNNEQFF,TGTGCCAGCAGCCAAGTTATTTCGGCGGGTAAAAACAATGAGCAGTTCTTC
-,-,12,TRBV20-1,TRBJ2-7,CSASTPTYEQYF,TGCAGTGCTTCGACACCAACCTACGAGCAGTACTTC
few,TRBD2,16,TRBV7-9,TRBJ2-5,CASSLSLTSGRETQYF,TGTGCCAGCAGCTTATCCCTGACTAGCGGGAGAGAGACCCAGTACTTC
many,-,16,TRBV5-5,TRBJ2-1,CASSLGPQESVNEQFF,TGTGCCAGCAGCTTGGGGCCACAGGAATCTGTCAATGAGCAGTTCTTC
-,-,16,TRBV7-9,TRBJ2-4,CASSQDPVGTKNIQYF,TGCGCCAGCAGCCAAGATCCCGTGGGTACCAAAAACATTCAGTACTTC
many,TRBD1,13,TRBV12-3/TRBV12-4,TRBJ2-2,CASSSRQGEELFF,TGTGCCAGCAGTTCGCGACAGGGCGAGGAACTGTTTTTT
few,TRBD2,14,TRBV3-1,TRBJ2-5,CASSQLGLRETQYF,TGTGCCAGCAGCCAATTGGGACTACGAGAGACCCAGTACTTC
many,-,14,TRBV6-1,TRBJ1-5,CASKDPRGNQPQHF,TGTGCCAGCAAGGACCCGAGAGGCAATCAGCCCCAGCATTTT
-,TRBD1,15,TRBV19,TRBJ2-1,CASSQGQGPLNEQFF,TGTGCCAGTAGTCAGGGACAGGGACCCCTCAATGAGCAGTTCTTC
few,-,16,TRBV4-1,TRBJ2-1,CASSQALTRAGNEQFF,TGCGCCAGCAGCCAGGCGCTGACAAGGGCCGGCAATGAGCAGTTCTTC
few,-,15,TRBV7-8,TRBJ2-2,CASSLISANTGELFF,TGTGCCAGCAGCTTAATCAGCGCGAACACCGGGGAGCTGTTTTTT
few,TRBD2,14,TRBV20-1,TRBJ2-5,CSCKTSLPQETQYF,TGCAGTTGCAAGACTAGCCTCCCTCAAGAGACCCAGTACTTC
many,-,15,TRBV27,TRBJ2-3,CASSSPLKGVGTQYF,TGTGCCAGCAGTTCCCCTCTCAAGGGTGTAGGTACGCAGTATTTT
few,TRBD1,16,TRBV7-9,TRBJ1-4,CASSSKTGLSNEKLFF,TGTGCCAGCAGCTCGAAGACAGGGCTGAGTAATGAAAAACTGTTTTTT
-,-,15,TRBV15,TRBJ1-5,CATSSVGKGNQPQHF,TGTGCCACCAGCAGTGTTGGGAAGGGCAATCAGCCCCAGCATTTT
-,-,19,TRBV19,TRBJ2-6,CASSPRMQPPLRGANVLTF,TGTGCCAGTAGCCCCCGGATGCAGCCCCCGCTGCGGGGGGCCAACGTCCTGACTTTC
-,-,14,TRBV12-3/TRBV12-4,TRBJ2-7,CASSFVPSEGEQYF,TGTGCCAGCAGTTTTGTGCCTAGCGAGGGTGAGCAGTACTTC
few,-,14,TRBV20-1,TRBJ2-3,CSARVSPATDTQYF,TGCAGTGCTAGAGTCTCCCCAGCCACAGATACGCAGTATTTT
-,-,15,TRBV6-1,TRBJ1-3,CASSRDGRSGNTIYF,TGTGCCAGCAGTCGTGACGGGCGCTCTGGAAACACCATATATTTT
-,TRBD1,15,TRBV7-9,TRBJ2-2,CASSVRDSYTGELFF,TGTGCCAGCAGCGTCCGGGACAGTTACACCGGGGAGCTGTTTTTT
-,-,14,TRBV29-1,TRBJ2-3,CSVNTRGSSDTQYF,TGCAGCGTTAATACCCGAGGATCGTCAGATACGCAGTATTTT
-,TRBD2,13,TRBV20-1,TRBJ2-7,CSARGLAVYEQYF,TGCAGTGCTCGTGGACTAGCGGTCTACGAGCAGTACTTC
few,-,13,TRBV4-3,TRBJ1-1,CASSQDRGSEAFF,TGCGCCAGCAGCCAAGATCGTGGGTCTGAAGCTTTCTTT
many,-,15,TRBV6-1,TRBJ2-2,CASSSQTTNTGELFF,TGTGCCAGCAGCTCCCAGACCACGAACACCGGGGAGCTGTTTTTT
-,-,15,TRBV3-1,TRBJ2-5,CTSSQGILKVETQYF,TGTACCAGCAGCCAAGGAATACTGAAGGTCGAGACCCAGTACTTC
-,-,13,TRBV7-3,TRBJ2-2,CASSQSFSGELFF,TGTGCCAGCAGCCAAAGTTTTTCCGGGGAGCTGTTTTTT
many,-,14,TRBV2,TRBJ2-5,CASSLGQGGKTQYF,TGTGCCAGCAGTCTCGGTCAGGGGGGAAAGACCCAGTACTTC
few,TRBD1,14,TRBV7-9,TRBJ1-1,CASSEQGWSTEAFF,TGTGCCAGCAGCGAACAGGGGTGGAGCACTGAAGCTTTCTTT
-,TRBD1,14,TRBV9,TRBJ1-1,CASSALTGGAEAFF,TGTGCCAGCAGCGCTTTGACAGGGGGTGCTGAAGCTTTCTTT
few,-,12,TRBV2,TRBJ2-7,CASSQGTHEQYF,TGTGCCAGCAGCCAGGGTACCCACGAGCAGTACTTC
few,-,13,TRBV5-1,TRBJ2-7,CASSPGGPHEQYF,TGCGCCAGCAGCCCTGGGGGCCCCCACGAGCAGTACTTC
few,TRBD1,15,TRBV29-1,TRBJ1-1,CSAREGYRGLTEAFF,TGCAGCGCCAGAGAAGGTTACAGGGGGCTCACTGAAGCTTTCTTT
once,-,14,TRBV20-1,TRBJ2-7,CSAIPSIGSYEQYF,TGCAGTGCTATCCCTAGCATAGGCTCCTACGAGCAGTACTTC
many,-,11,TRBV2,TRBJ2-7,CAWAAVGEQYF,TGTGCCTGGGCGGCGGTCGGCGAGCAGTACTTC
few,TRBD1,14,TRBV19,TRBJ2-3,CASSVGQGADTQYF,TGTGCCAGTAGTGTCGGACAGGGTGCAGATACGCAGTATTTT
-,-,15,TRBV28,TRBJ1-3,CASSPGGVSGNTIYF,TGTGCCAGCAGCCCGGGGGGAGTCTCTGGAAACACCATATATTTT